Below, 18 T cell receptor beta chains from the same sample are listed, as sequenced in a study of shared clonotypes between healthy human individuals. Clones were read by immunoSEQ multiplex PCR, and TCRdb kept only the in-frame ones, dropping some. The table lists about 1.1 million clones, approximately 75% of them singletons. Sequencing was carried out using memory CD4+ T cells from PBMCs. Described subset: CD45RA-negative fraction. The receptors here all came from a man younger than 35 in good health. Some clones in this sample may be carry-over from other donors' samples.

The CDR3 is CASSVVLAGTGELFF. CDR3 DNA: TGTGCCAGCAGTGTGGTACTAGCAGGCACCGGGGAGCTGTTTTTT. V gene TRBV2 combines with J gene TRBJ2-2; TRBD2 is a possible D gene (6 bases). The ends were cut back, 4 bases at V and 4 bases at J, with 13 bases in the middle. The CDR3 sequence is 15 residues long. Per germline, CDR1 SNHLY and CDR2 FYNNEI. The variable domain in full, with the rest retrieved from reference TRBV2 and TRBJ2-2, is EPEVTQTPSHQVTQMGQEVILRCVPISNHLYFYWYRQILGQKVEFLVSFYNNEISEKSEIFDDQFSVERPDGSNFTLKIRSTKLEDSAMYFCASSVVLAGTGELFFGEGSRLTVL.

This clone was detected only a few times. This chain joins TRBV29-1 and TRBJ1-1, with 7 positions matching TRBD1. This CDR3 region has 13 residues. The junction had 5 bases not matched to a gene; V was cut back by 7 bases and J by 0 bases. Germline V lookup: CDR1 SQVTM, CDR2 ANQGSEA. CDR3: CSAGTVMNTEAFF. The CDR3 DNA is TGCAGCGCTGGGACAGTGATGAACACTGAAGCTTTCTTT.

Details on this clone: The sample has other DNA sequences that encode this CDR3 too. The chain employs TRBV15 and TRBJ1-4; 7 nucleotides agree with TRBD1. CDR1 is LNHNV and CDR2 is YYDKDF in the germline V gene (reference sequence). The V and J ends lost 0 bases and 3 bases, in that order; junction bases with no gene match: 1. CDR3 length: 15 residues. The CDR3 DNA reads TGTGCCACCAGCAGAGAAGGGGGCTCTAATGAAAAACTGTTTTTT. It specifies CATSREGGSNEKLFF.

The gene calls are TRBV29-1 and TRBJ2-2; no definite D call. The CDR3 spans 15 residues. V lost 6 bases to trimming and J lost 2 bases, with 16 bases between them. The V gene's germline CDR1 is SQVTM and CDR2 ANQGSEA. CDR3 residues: CSVMGSQSNTGELFF. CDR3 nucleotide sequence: TGCAGCGTCATGGGGTCGCAAAGTAACACCGGGGAGCTGTTTTTT.

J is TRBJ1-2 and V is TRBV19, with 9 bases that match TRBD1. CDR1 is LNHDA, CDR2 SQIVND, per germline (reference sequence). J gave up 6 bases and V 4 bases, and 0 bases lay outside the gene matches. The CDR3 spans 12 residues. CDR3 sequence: CASSRQGDGYTF. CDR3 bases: TGTGCCAGTAGTAGACAGGGGGATGGCTACACCTTC.

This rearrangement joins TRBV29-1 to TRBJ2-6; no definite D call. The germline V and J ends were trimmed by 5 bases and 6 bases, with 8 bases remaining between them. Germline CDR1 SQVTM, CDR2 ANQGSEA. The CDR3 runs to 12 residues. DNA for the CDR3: TGCAGCGTTTTGGTTGCGGCCAACGTCCTGACTTTC. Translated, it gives CSVLVAANVLTF.

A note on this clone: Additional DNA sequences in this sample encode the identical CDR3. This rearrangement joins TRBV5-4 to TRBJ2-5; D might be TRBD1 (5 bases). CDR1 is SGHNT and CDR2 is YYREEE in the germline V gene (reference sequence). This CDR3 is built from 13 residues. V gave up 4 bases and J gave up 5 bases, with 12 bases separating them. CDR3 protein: CASSPDSRETQYF. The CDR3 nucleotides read TGTGCCAGCAGCCCCGACAGCAGGGAGACCCAGTACTTC.

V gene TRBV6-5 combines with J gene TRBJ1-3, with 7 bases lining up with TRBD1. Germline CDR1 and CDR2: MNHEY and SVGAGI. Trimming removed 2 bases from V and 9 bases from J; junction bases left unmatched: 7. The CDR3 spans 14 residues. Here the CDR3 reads CASSYGPGGSTIYF. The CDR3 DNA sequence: TGTGCCAGCAGTTACGGGCCAGGGGGTAGCACCATATATTTT.

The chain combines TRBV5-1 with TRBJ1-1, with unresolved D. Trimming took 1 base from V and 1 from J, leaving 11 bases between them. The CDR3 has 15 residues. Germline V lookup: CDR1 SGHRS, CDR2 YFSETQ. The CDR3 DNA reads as TGCGCCAGCAGCTTGTATGGGGTGGGGAACACTGAAGCTTTCTTT. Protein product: CASSLYGVGNTEAFF.

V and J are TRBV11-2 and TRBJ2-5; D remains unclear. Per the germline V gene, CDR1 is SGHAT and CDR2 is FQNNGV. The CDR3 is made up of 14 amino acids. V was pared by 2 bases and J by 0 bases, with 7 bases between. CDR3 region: CASSLTLNQETQYF. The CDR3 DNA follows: TGTGCCAGCAGCTTAACACTAAACCAAGAGACCCAGTACTTC.

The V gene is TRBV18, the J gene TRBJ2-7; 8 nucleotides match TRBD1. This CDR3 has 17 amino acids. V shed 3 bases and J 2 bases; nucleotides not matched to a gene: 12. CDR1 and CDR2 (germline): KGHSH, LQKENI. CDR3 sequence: CASSPTGLTGEAYEQYF. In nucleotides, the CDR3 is TGTGCCAGCTCACCGACGGGCCTGACAGGGGAAGCCTACGAGCAGTACTTC.

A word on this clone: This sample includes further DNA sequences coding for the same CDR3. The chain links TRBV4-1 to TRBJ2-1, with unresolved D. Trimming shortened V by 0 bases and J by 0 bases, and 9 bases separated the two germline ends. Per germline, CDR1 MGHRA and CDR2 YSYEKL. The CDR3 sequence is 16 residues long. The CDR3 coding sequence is TGCGCCAGCAGCCAAGAAGGCAGGAGCTCCTACAATGAGCAGTTCTTC. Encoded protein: CASSQEGRSSYNEQFF.

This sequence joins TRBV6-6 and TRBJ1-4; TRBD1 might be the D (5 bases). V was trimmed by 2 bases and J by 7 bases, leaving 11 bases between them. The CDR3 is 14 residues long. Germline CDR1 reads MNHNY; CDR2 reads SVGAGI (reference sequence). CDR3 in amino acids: CASSYPQGGEKLFF. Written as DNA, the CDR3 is TGTGCCAGCAGTTACCCCCAGGGAGGTGAAAAACTGTTTTTT.

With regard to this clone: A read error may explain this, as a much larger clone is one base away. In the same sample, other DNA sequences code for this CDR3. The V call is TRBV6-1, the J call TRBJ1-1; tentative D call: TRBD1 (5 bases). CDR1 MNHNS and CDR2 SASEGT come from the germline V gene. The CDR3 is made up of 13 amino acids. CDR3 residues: CASRDTGGTEAFF. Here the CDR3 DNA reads TGTGCCAGCAGGGACACGGGAGGCACTGAAGCTTTCTTC.

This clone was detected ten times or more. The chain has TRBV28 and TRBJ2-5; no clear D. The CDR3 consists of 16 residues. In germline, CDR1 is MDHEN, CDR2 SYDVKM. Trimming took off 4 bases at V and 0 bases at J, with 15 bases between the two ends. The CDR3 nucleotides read TGTGCCAGCAGTTCTTGGTCAGATGCGAACCAAGAGACCCAGTACTTC. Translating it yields CASSSWSDANQETQYF. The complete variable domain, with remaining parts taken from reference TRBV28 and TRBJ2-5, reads DVKVTQSSRYLVKRTGEKVFLECVQDMDHENMFWYRQDPGLGLRLIYFSYDVKMKEKGDIPEGYSVSREKKERFSLILESASTNQTSMYLCASSSWSDANQETQYFGPGTRLLVL.

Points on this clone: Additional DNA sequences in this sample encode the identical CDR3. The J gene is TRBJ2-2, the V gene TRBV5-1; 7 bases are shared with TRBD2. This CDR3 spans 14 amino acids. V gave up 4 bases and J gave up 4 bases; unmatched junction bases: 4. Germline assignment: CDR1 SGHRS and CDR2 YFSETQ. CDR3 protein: CASSLAGATGELFF. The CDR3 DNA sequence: TGCGCCAGCAGCCTCGCGGGAGCCACCGGGGAGCTGTTTTTT. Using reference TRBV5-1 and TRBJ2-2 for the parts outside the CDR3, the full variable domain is KAGVTQTPRYLIKTRGQQVTLSCSPISGHRSVSWYQQTPGQGLQFLFEYFSETQRNKGNFPGRFSGRQFSNSRSEMNVSTLELGDSALYLCASSLAGATGELFFGEGSRLTVL.

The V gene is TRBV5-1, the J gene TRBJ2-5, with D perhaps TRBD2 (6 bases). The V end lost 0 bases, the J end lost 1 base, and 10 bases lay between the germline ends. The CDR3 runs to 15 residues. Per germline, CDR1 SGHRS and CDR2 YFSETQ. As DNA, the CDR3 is TGCGCCAGCAGCTTGGTGCCGGGAGCCCAAGAGACCCAGTACTTC. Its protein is CASSLVPGAQETQYF.

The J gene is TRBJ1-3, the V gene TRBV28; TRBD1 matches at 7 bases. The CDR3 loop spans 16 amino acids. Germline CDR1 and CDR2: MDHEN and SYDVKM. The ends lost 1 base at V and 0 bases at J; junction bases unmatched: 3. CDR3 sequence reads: CASSLLRGHSGNTIYF. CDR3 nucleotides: TGTGCCAGCAGTTTATTAAGGGGGCACTCTGGAAACACCATATATTTT.